The rows below give T cell receptor beta chains drawn from one sample of a study of response to subunit inactivated influenza vaccine. TCRdb re-called the RT-PCR reads through MiXCR, storing one row per CDR3 protein. Altogether hundreds of thousands of distinct CDR3 sequences are present, under 20% being singletons, with the ten largest covering 9.5% to 13%. This sample comprised PBMCs from blood, obtained 5 to 6 days after vaccination. These receptors came from a man in his fifties or sixties who received an inactivated influenza vaccine. Each CDR3 is given with its conserved first and last residue. The order of the fields is J gene, V gene, clone size, D gene, CDR3 protein, CDR3 DNA. A D gene is named only where the DNA matches it firmly. A clone size is listed for some rows: how often the clone was seen (once, few, many), or a class if it is expanded.

j_gene: TRBJ2-1
v_gene: TRBV29-1
abundance: many
d_gene: NA
CDR3aa: CSVDLYNEQFF
CDR3nt: TGCAGCGTCGATTTGTACAATGAGCAGTTCTTC

j_gene: TRBJ2-1
v_gene: TRBV4-3
abundance: many
d_gene: TRBD2
CDR3aa: CASSLTGLDDEQFF
CDR3nt: TGCGCCAGCAGCCTCACTGGACTAGACGATGAGCAGTTCTTC

j_gene: TRBJ2-3
v_gene: TRBV5-1
abundance: NA
d_gene: TRBD1
CDR3aa: CASSLTGVNADTQYF
CDR3nt: TGCGCCAGCAGCTTGACAGGGGTTAATGCAGATACGCAGTATTTT

j_gene: TRBJ2-7
v_gene: TRBV24-1
abundance: NA
d_gene: TRBD2
CDR3aa: CATSDPFSGSNDEQYF
CDR3nt: TGTGCCACCAGTGACCCCTTTAGCGGGAGTAATGACGAGCAGTACTTC

j_gene: TRBJ2-2
v_gene: TRBV12-3/TRBV12-4
abundance: few
d_gene: TRBD1
CDR3aa: CASSSGQAGTGELFF
CDR3nt: TGTGCCAGCAGTTCGGGACAGGCGGGCACCGGGGAGCTGTTTTTT

j_gene: TRBJ1-3
v_gene: TRBV28
abundance: NA
d_gene: NA
CDR3aa: CTSRQGRAGNTIYF
CDR3nt: TGTACCAGCAGGCAGGGGCGGGCTGGAAACACCATATATTTT

j_gene: TRBJ2-4
v_gene: TRBV10-3
abundance: NA
d_gene: TRBD2
CDR3aa: CATEAGGSRKNIQYF
CDR3nt: TGTGCCACAGAGGCGGGGGGATCCCGGAAAAACATTCAGTACTTC

j_gene: TRBJ2-1
v_gene: TRBV6-2/TRBV6-3
abundance: NA
d_gene: TRBD1
CDR3aa: CASSSDRVSYDNEQFF
CDR3nt: TGTGCCAGCAGTTCCGACAGGGTTTCGTACGACAATGAGCAGTTCTTC

j_gene: TRBJ1-4
v_gene: TRBV7-2
abundance: NA
d_gene: NA
CDR3aa: CASSLGGRGLGKLFF
CDR3nt: TGTGCCAGCAGCTTGGGGGGCCGGGGTCTGGGAAAACTGTTTTTT

j_gene: TRBJ1-6
v_gene: TRBV4-3
abundance: many
d_gene: NA
CDR3aa: CASSQESGNSPLHF
CDR3nt: TGCGCCAGCAGCCAAGAATCCGGTAATTCACCCCTCCACTTT

j_gene: TRBJ2-7
v_gene: TRBV20-1
abundance: NA
d_gene: TRBD1
CDR3aa: CSARETGVSGEQYF
CDR3nt: TGCAGTGCTAGGGAGACAGGGGTGAGTGGCGAGCAGTACTTC

j_gene: TRBJ1-2
v_gene: TRBV7-8
abundance: few
d_gene: NA
CDR3aa: CASSLGLSRGDYGYTF
CDR3nt: TGTGCCAGCAGCTTAGGGCTCTCTAGGGGGGACTATGGCTACACCTTC

j_gene: TRBJ2-7
v_gene: TRBV6-1
abundance: few
d_gene: NA
CDR3aa: CASRSSWAVYEQYF
CDR3nt: TGTGCCAGCAGGTCCAGTTGGGCTGTCTACGAGCAGTACTTC

j_gene: TRBJ2-1
v_gene: TRBV12-5
abundance: once
d_gene: NA
CDR3aa: CSSGFVGSYNEQFF
CDR3nt: TGTTCTAGTGGTTTTGTTGGGTCCTACAATGAGCAGTTCTTC

j_gene: TRBJ2-4
v_gene: TRBV5-6
abundance: few
d_gene: TRBD1
CDR3aa: CASSLVGTGENIQYF
CDR3nt: TGTGCCAGCAGCTTGGTCGGGACAGGGGAAAACATTCAGTACTTC

j_gene: TRBJ2-1
v_gene: TRBV15
abundance: many
d_gene: TRBD2
CDR3aa: CATSRDLASGRNEQFF
CDR3nt: TGTGCCACCAGCAGAGATCTGGCTAGCGGGAGGAATGAGCAGTTCTTC

j_gene: TRBJ2-1
v_gene: TRBV28
abundance: few
d_gene: TRBD2
CDR3aa: CASSRPRSSGGQSSYNEQFF
CDR3nt: TGTGCCAGCAGTAGGCCTAGAAGTAGCGGGGGGCAGAGCTCCTACAATGAGCAGTTCTTC

j_gene: TRBJ2-1
v_gene: TRBV24-1
abundance: NA
d_gene: TRBD2
CDR3aa: CATSDTGTSGRASYNEQFF
CDR3nt: TGTGCCACCAGTGACACCGGGACTAGCGGGAGGGCCTCCTACAATGAGCAGTTCTTC

j_gene: TRBJ2-1
v_gene: TRBV9
abundance: NA
d_gene: NA
CDR3aa: CASSVDFSYNEQFF
CDR3nt: TGTGCCAGCAGCGTAGATTTCTCCTACAATGAGCAGTTCTTC

j_gene: TRBJ2-3
v_gene: TRBV24-1
abundance: NA
d_gene: TRBD1
CDR3aa: CATSDSVGQGTDTQYF
CDR3nt: TGTGCCACCAGTGATTCCGTTGGACAGGGCACAGATACGCAGTATTTT

j_gene: TRBJ1-1
v_gene: TRBV7-9
abundance: NA
d_gene: TRBD1
CDR3aa: CASNNRGGTEAFF
CDR3nt: TGTGCCAGCAACAACAGGGGAGGAACTGAAGCTTTCTTT

j_gene: TRBJ2-7
v_gene: TRBV12-3/TRBV12-4
abundance: NA
d_gene: NA
CDR3aa: CASRLSTVRRPYEQYF
CDR3nt: TGTGCCAGCAGGCTCTCTACGGTCCGGCGGCCCTACGAGCAGTACTTC

j_gene: TRBJ1-5
v_gene: TRBV6-2/TRBV6-3
abundance: few
d_gene: NA
CDR3aa: CASSYSASRASNQPQHF
CDR3nt: TGTGCCAGCAGTTACTCTGCCTCCAGGGCTAGCAATCAGCCCCAGCATTTT

j_gene: TRBJ2-1
v_gene: TRBV10-3
abundance: NA
d_gene: TRBD2
CDR3aa: CAIRTSGGVGEQFF
CDR3nt: TGTGCCATCAGGACTAGCGGGGGGGTCGGTGAGCAGTTCTTC

j_gene: TRBJ2-1
v_gene: TRBV20-1
abundance: NA
d_gene: NA
CDR3aa: CSARDPNGGYYNEQFF
CDR3nt: TGCAGTGCTAGAGACCCTAACGGGGGCTACTACAATGAGCAGTTCTTC

j_gene: TRBJ2-7
v_gene: TRBV7-6
abundance: few
d_gene: TRBD1
CDR3aa: CASSSAGTGGEYEQYF
CDR3nt: TGTGCCAGCAGCTCAGCCGGGACAGGGGGCGAATACGAGCAGTACTTC

j_gene: TRBJ2-7
v_gene: TRBV25-1
abundance: few
d_gene: TRBD1
CDR3aa: CASSDRDRSSYEQYF
CDR3nt: TGTGCCAGCAGTGACCGGGACAGGAGCTCCTACGAGCAGTACTTC

j_gene: TRBJ2-7
v_gene: TRBV7-2
abundance: NA
d_gene: TRBD1
CDR3aa: CASSGGTGGRGEQYF
CDR3nt: TGTGCCAGCAGCGGGGGGACAGGGGGAAGGGGCGAGCAGTACTTC

j_gene: TRBJ2-5
v_gene: TRBV20-1
abundance: few
d_gene: TRBD2
CDR3aa: CSAGSGAQETQYF
CDR3nt: TGCAGTGCTGGAAGCGGGGCTCAAGAGACCCAGTACTTC

j_gene: TRBJ2-1
v_gene: TRBV6-1
abundance: NA
d_gene: TRBD1
CDR3aa: CASRRTGDNEQFF
CDR3nt: TGTGCCAGCAGGAGGACAGGGGACAATGAGCAGTTCTTC

j_gene: TRBJ2-7
v_gene: TRBV5-1
abundance: NA
d_gene: TRBD1
CDR3aa: CASSLQGQFYEQYF
CDR3nt: TGCGCCAGCAGCTTGCAGGGACAGTTCTACGAGCAGTACTTC

j_gene: TRBJ2-3
v_gene: TRBV7-9
abundance: few
d_gene: NA
CDR3aa: CASSPSGDSTDTQYF
CDR3nt: TGTGCCAGCAGCCCATCCGGGGACAGCACAGATACGCAGTATTTT

j_gene: TRBJ2-7
v_gene: TRBV2
abundance: once
d_gene: NA
CDR3aa: CASRADLPVDEQYF
CDR3nt: TGTGCCAGCAGGGCGGACTTGCCTGTTGACGAGCAGTACTTC

j_gene: TRBJ2-2
v_gene: TRBV20-1
abundance: NA
d_gene: TRBD2
CDR3aa: CSAVGGLRTGELFF
CDR3nt: TGCAGTGCGGTGGGAGGGCTAAGAACCGGGGAGCTGTTTTTT

j_gene: TRBJ1-5
v_gene: TRBV6-1
abundance: NA
d_gene: TRBD1
CDR3aa: CASSKQGSAGQPQHF
CDR3nt: TGTGCCAGCAGTAAACAGGGGTCCGCTGGGCAGCCCCAGCATTTT

j_gene: TRBJ2-7
v_gene: TRBV6-5
abundance: many
d_gene: NA
CDR3aa: CASTRGYEQYF
CDR3nt: TGTGCCAGCACAAGGGGCTACGAGCAGTACTTC

j_gene: TRBJ2-1
v_gene: TRBV10-2
abundance: many
d_gene: TRBD1
CDR3aa: CASRRRGLAHNEQFF
CDR3nt: TGCGCCAGCAGAAGAAGGGGGCTAGCCCACAATGAGCAGTTCTTC

j_gene: TRBJ2-7
v_gene: TRBV18
abundance: few
d_gene: NA
CDR3aa: CASSPPFRIPYEQYF
CDR3nt: TGTGCCAGCTCACCACCTTTTAGGATCCCCTACGAGCAGTACTTC

j_gene: TRBJ1-1
v_gene: TRBV13
abundance: few
d_gene: NA
CDR3aa: CASSSNGRRGFTEAFF
CDR3nt: TGTGCCAGCAGCTCCAACGGACGGCGTGGGTTCACTGAAGCTTTCTTT

j_gene: TRBJ1-2
v_gene: TRBV29-1
abundance: NA
d_gene: NA
CDR3aa: CSVLLDGYTF
CDR3nt: TGCAGCGTACTCCTCGATGGCTACACCTTC

j_gene: TRBJ2-7
v_gene: TRBV28
abundance: NA
d_gene: NA
CDR3aa: CASSFRNGGYEQYF
CDR3nt: TGTGCCAGCAGTTTTAGGAACGGGGGCTACGAGCAGTACTTC

j_gene: TRBJ2-6
v_gene: TRBV5-1
abundance: NA
d_gene: TRBD1
CDR3aa: CASSLVTGAFSGANVLTF
CDR3nt: TGCGCCAGCAGCTTGGTGACAGGGGCATTCTCTGGGGCCAACGTCCTGACTTTC

j_gene: TRBJ2-1
v_gene: TRBV4-3
abundance: NA
d_gene: TRBD1
CDR3aa: CASSAGTGVSYNEQFF
CDR3nt: TGCGCCAGCAGCGCCGGGACAGGGGTTTCCTACAATGAGCAGTTCTTC

j_gene: TRBJ1-5
v_gene: TRBV20-1
abundance: NA
d_gene: NA
CDR3aa: CSARRTARGQPQHF
CDR3nt: TGCAGTGCTAGACGGACAGCTCGCGGTCAGCCCCAGCATTTT

j_gene: TRBJ1-1
v_gene: TRBV7-9
abundance: once
d_gene: NA
CDR3aa: CASSLGAAAFF
CDR3nt: TGTGCCAGCAGCCTGGGTGCGGCAGCTTTCTTT

j_gene: TRBJ1-1
v_gene: TRBV7-2
abundance: many
d_gene: NA
CDR3aa: CASKNREDAEAFF
CDR3nt: TGTGCCAGCAAAAACCGGGAGGACGCTGAAGCTTTCTTT

j_gene: TRBJ2-1
v_gene: TRBV12-3/TRBV12-4
abundance: NA
d_gene: NA
CDR3aa: CASNRGEGGMEQFF
CDR3nt: TGTGCCAGCAACAGGGGTGAGGGAGGGATGGAGCAGTTCTTC

j_gene: TRBJ1-5
v_gene: TRBV5-6
abundance: NA
d_gene: NA
CDR3aa: CASSLPNQPQHF
CDR3nt: TGTGCCAGCAGCTTACCGAATCAGCCCCAGCATTTT

j_gene: TRBJ1-5
v_gene: TRBV15
abundance: many
d_gene: TRBD1
CDR3aa: CATSSGQGMRPQHF
CDR3nt: TGTGCCACCAGCAGTGGACAGGGAATGCGGCCCCAGCATTTT

j_gene: TRBJ2-7
v_gene: TRBV2
abundance: NA
d_gene: NA
CDR3aa: CASSEVGVNEQYF
CDR3nt: TGTGCCAGCAGTGAGGTAGGGGTGAACGAGCAGTACTTC

j_gene: TRBJ1-2
v_gene: TRBV27
abundance: NA
d_gene: NA
CDR3aa: CASSFGQKNYGYTF
CDR3nt: TGTGCCAGCAGTTTCGGACAGAAGAACTATGGCTACACCTTC

j_gene: TRBJ2-6
v_gene: TRBV13
abundance: NA
d_gene: TRBD2
CDR3aa: CASSVLAGGPSGANVLTF
CDR3nt: TGTGCCAGCAGCGTACTAGCGGGAGGGCCCTCTGGGGCCAACGTCCTGACTTTC

j_gene: TRBJ2-4
v_gene: TRBV7-2
abundance: few
d_gene: NA
CDR3aa: CASSFLGALAKNIQYF
CDR3nt: TGTGCCAGCAGCTTTCTGGGAGCCTTAGCCAAAAACATTCAGTACTTC